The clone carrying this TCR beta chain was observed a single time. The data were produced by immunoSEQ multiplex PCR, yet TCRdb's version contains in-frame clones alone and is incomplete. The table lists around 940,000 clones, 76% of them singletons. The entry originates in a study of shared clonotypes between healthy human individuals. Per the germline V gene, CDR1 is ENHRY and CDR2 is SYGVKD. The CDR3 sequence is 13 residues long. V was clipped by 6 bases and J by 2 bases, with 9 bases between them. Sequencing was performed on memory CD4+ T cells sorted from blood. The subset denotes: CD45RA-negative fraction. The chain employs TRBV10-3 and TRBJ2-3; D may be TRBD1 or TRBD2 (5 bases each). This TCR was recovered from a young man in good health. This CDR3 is CAIRGTPTDTQYF. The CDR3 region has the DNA TGTGCCATCAGGGGGACCCCCACAGATACGCAGTATTTT.